This T cell receptor (beta chain) was found in a study of vaccination effects on CD4 cells after COVID-19. Study context: After the second dose, samples were taken at median day 72.

In the case of this clone: Its antigen is undetermined.

Study-level findings and limits: In vaccinees who were healthy, merely 1 out of 255 vaccine-induced clones cross-reacted with common cold coronaviruses.

The CDR3 is made up of 15 amino acids. Germline CDR1 reads KGHDR; CDR2 reads SFDVKD. Unmatched junction bases numbered 3, after V lost 3 bases and J lost 5 bases. Generated by immunoSEQ multiplex PCR, the TCRdb table keeps only in-frame clones and is missing some. The sample lists 57,000 or so clones, roughly 73% occurring once. Before sequencing, viral peptide pools were used by the ViraFEST assay to expand antigen-specific CD4+ T cells. Once cultured for around 11 days, the cells underwent separation to obtain CD4+ T cells. Every participant took two doses of the BNT162b2 or mRNA-1273 vaccine. Among the vaccine recipients, none had a prior SARS-CoV-2 infection, and nucleocapsid antibodies were negative. Each culture well received a few million PBMC. These cells were then cultured in IMDM with 10 IU/ml IL-2 and 9.5 to 10 ug/ml peptides.

The receptor comes from a human donor who received a COVID-19 vaccine. Here the sequenced sample was CD4+ T cells from PBMCs cultured with HCoV-229E spike peptides, taken after COVID-19 vaccination. The gene calls are TRBV24-1 and TRBJ2-3; TRBD1 matches 11 bases. Written as DNA, the CDR3 is TGTGCCACCAGTGATGGACAGGGGGCGGGAGATACGCAGTATTTT. Protein product: CATSDGQGAGDTQYF.